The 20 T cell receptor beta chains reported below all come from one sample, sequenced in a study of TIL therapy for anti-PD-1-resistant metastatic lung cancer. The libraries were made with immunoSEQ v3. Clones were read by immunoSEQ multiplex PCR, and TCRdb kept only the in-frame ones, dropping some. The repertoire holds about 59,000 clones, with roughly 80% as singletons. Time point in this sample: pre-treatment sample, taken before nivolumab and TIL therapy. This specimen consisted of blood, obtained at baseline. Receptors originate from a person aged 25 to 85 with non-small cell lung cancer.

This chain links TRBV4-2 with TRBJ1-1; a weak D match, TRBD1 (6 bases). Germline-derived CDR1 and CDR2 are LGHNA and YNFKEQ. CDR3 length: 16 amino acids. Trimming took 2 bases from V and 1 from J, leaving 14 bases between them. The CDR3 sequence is CASSQIRGFRNTEAFF. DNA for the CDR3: TGTGCCAGCAGCCAAATCAGGGGATTTCGGAACACTGAAGCTTTCTTT.

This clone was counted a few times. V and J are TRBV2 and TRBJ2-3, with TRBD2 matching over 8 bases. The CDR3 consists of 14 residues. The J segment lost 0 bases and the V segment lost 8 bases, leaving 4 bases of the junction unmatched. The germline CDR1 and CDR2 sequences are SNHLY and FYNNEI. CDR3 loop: CASGGGFSTDTQYF. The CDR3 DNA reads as TGTGCCAGCGGCGGGGGGTTTAGCACAGATACGCAGTATTTT.

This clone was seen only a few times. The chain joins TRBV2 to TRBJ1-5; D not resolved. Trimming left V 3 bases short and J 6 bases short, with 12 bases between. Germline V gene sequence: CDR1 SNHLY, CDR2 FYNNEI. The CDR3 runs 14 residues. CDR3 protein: CASSDSVRSQPQHF. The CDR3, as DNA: TGTGCCAGCAGTGATTCAGTGAGAAGTCAGCCCCAGCATTTT. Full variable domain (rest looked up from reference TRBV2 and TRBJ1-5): EPEVTQTPSHQVTQMGQEVILRCVPISNHLYFYWYRQILGQKVEFLVSFYNNEISEKSEIFDDQFSVERPDGSNFTLKIRSTKLEDSAMYFCASSDSVRSQPQHFGDGTRLSIL.

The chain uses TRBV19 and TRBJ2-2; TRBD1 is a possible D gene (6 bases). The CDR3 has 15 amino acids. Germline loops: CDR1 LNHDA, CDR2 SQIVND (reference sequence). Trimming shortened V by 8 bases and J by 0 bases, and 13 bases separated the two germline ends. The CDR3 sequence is CASGLGHSNTGELFF. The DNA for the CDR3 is TGTGCCAGTGGATTGGGACATTCGAACACCGGGGAGCTGTTTTTT.

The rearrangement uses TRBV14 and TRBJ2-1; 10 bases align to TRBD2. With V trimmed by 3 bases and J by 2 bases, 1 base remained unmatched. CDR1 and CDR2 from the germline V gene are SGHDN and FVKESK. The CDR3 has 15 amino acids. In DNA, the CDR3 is TGTGCCAGCAGCCAGCTAGCGGGAGCCTACAATGAGCAGTTCTTC. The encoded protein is CASSQLAGAYNEQFF.

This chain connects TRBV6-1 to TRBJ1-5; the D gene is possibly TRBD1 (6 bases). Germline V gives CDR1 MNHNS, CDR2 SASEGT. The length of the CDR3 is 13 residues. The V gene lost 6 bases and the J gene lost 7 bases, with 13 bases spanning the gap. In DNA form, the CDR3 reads TGTGCCAGCAGGGGGACAATTTCCCAGCCCCAGCATTTT. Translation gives CASRGTISQPQHF.

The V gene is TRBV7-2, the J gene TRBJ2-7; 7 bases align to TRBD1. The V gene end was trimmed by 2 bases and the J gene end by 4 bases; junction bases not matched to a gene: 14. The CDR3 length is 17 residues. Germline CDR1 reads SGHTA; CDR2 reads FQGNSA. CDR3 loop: CASSLNLGTAYQYEQYF. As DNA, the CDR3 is TGTGCCAGCAGCTTAAATTTGGGGACAGCTTACCAGTACGAGCAGTACTTC.

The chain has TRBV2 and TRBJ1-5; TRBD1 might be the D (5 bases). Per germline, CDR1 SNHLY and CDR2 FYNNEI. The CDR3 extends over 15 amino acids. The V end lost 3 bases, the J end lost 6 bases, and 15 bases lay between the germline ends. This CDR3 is CASSEGPGGGQPQHF. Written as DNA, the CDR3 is TGTGCCAGCAGTGAGGGCCCCGGCGGGGGTCAGCCCCAGCATTTT.

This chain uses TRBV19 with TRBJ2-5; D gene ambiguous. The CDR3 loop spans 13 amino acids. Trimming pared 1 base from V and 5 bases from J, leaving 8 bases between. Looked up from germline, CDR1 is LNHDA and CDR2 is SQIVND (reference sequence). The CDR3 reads CASSIGSRETQYF. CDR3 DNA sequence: TGTGCCAGTAGTATAGGAAGTAGGGAGACCCAGTACTTC.

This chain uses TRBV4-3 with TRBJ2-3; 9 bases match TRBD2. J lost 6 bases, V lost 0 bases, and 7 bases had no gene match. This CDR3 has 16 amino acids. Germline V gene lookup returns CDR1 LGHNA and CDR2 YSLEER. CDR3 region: CASSQDIQRGVDTQYF. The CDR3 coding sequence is TGCGCCAGCAGCCAAGATATCCAGCGGGGGGTCGATACGCAGTATTTT.

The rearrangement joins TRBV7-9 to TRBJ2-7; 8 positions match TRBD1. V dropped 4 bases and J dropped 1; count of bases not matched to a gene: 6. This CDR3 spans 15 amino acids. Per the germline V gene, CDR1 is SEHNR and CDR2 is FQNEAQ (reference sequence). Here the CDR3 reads CASSSSRTGSYEQYF. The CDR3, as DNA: TGTGCCAGCAGCTCATCCCGGACAGGGTCCTACGAGCAGTACTTC. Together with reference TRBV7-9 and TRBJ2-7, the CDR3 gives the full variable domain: DTGVSQNPRHKITKRGQNVTFRCDPISEHNRLYWYRQTLGQGPEFLTYFQNEAQLEKSRLLSDRFSAERPKGSFSTLEIQRTEQGDSAMYLCASSSSRTGSYEQYFGPGTRLTVT.

The CDR3 coding sequence is TGCGCCAGCAGCCAAGACAGGCTTAACTATGGCTACACCTTC. This gives the protein CASSQDRLNYGYTF. V gene TRBV5-1 combines with J gene TRBJ1-2; weak D call: TRBD1 (6 bases). V was trimmed by 4 bases and J by 1 base, leaving 11 bases between them. CDR1 is SGHRS, CDR2 YFSETQ, per germline. The CDR3 sequence is 14 residues long. Supplemented by reference TRBV5-1 and TRBJ1-2, the full variable domain reads KAGVTQTPRYLIKTRGQQVTLSCSPISGHRSVSWYQQTPGQGLQFLFEYFSETQRNKGNFPGRFSGRQFSNSRSEMNVSTLELGDSALYLCASSQDRLNYGYTFGSGTRLTVV.

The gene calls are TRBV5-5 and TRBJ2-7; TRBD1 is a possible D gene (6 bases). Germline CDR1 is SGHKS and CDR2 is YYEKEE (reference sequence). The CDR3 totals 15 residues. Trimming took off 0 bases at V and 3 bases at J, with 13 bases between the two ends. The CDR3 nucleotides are TGTGCCAGCAGCTTGGACAGGGAAGATTACTACGAGCAGTACTTC. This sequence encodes CASSLDREDYYEQYF.

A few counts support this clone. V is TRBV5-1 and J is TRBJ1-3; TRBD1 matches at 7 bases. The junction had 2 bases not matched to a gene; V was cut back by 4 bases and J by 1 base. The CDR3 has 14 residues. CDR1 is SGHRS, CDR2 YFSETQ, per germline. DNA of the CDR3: TGCGCCAGCAGCCCGACAGGGTCTGGAAACACCATATATTTT. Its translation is CASSPTGSGNTIYF. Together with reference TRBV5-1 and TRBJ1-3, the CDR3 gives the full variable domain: KAGVTQTPRYLIKTRGQQVTLSCSPISGHRSVSWYQQTPGQGLQFLFEYFSETQRNKGNFPGRFSGRQFSNSRSEMNVSTLELGDSALYLCASSPTGSGNTIYFGEGSWLTVV.

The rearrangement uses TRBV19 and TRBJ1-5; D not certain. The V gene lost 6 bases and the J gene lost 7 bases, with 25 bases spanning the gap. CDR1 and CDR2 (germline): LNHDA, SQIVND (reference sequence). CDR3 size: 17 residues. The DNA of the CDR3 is TGTGCCAGTAGCCCACGGAGAAACAGTGGAGGTGGGCAGCCCCAGCATTTT. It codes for CASSPRRNSGGGQPQHF.

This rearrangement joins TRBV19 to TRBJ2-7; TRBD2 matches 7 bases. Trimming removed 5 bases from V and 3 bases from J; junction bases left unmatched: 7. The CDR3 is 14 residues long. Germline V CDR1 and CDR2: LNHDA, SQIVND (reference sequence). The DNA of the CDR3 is TGTGCCAGTAGTCCACCAGCGGGGTACTACGAGCAGTACTTC. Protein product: CASSPPAGYYEQYF.

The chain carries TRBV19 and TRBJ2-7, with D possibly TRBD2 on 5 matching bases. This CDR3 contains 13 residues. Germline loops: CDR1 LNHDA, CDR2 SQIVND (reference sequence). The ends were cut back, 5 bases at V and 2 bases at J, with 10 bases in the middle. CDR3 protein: CASSSGNTYEQYF. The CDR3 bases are TGTGCCAGTAGTTCCGGGAATACCTACGAGCAGTACTTC.

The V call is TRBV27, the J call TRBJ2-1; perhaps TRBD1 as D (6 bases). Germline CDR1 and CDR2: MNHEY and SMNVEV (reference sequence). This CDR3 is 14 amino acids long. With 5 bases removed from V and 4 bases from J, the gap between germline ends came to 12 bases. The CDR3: CASSHERGYNEQFF. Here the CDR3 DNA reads TGTGCCAGCAGTCACGAAAGGGGGTACAATGAGCAGTTCTTC.

This chain's CDR3 is CASTPSEYYSYNEQFF. CDR3 DNA: TGTGCCAGTACCCCCAGCGAATACTACTCCTACAATGAGCAGTTCTTC. The rearrangement joins TRBV19 to TRBJ2-1; D remains ambiguous. Trimming left V 7 bases short and J 0 bases short, with 16 bases between. The CDR3 totals 16 residues. Germline V CDR1 and CDR2: LNHDA, SQIVND (reference sequence).

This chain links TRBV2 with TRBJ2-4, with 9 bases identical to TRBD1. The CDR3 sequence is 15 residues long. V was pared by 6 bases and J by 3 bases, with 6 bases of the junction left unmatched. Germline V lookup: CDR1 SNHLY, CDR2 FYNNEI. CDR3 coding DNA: TGTGCCAGCAGCGACAGGGGGGTGGTCAAAAACATTCAGTACTTC. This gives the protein CASSDRGVVKNIQYF.